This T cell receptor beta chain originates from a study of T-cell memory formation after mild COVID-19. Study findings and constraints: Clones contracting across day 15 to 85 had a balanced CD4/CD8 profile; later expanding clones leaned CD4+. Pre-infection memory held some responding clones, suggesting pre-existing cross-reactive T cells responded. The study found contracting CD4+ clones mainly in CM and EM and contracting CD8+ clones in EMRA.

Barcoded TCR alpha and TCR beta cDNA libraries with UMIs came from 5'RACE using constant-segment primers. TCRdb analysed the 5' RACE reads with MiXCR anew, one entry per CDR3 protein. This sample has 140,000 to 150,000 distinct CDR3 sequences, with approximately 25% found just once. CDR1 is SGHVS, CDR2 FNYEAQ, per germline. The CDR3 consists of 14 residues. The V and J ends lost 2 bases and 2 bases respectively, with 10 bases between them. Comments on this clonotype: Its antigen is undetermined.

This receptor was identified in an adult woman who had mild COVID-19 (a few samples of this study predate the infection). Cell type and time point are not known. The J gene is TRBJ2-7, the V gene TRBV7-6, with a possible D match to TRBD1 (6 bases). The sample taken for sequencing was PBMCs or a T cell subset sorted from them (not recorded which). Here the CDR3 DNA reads TGTGCCAGCAGCTTACCAGGGGCCCCCTACGAGCAGTACTTC. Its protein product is CASSLPGAPYEQYF.